The rows below give T cell receptor beta chains drawn from one sample of a study of CD8 T cells in Susac syndrome. TCRdb used MiXCR to reprocess the immunoSEQ multiplex PCR reads, holding one entry per CDR3 protein. The sample has about 150,000 distinct CDR3 sequences; 90% to 97% are singletons. Specimen: CD4+ T cells from PBMCs. These receptors all come from a human donor with Susac syndrome. The CDR3 runs from the conserved cysteine through the conserved F or W. D genes are given only for firm matches. Where a row states a size, it is once, few, many or the class of an expanded clone; other rows omit it.

CDR3 length: 13; V gene: TRBV6-1; clone size: NA; J gene: TRBJ2-7; D gene: NA; CDR3 DNA: TGTGCCAGCAGTGAAGCGACTATCTACGAGCAGTACTTC; CDR3 protein: CASSEATIYEQYF
CDR3 length: 14; V gene: TRBV29-1; clone size: NA; J gene: TRBJ2-1; D gene: NA; CDR3 DNA: TGCAGCGCTGAGAAGGGGTTCAGCTACAATGAGCAGTTCTTC; CDR3 protein: CSAEKGFSYNEQFF
CDR3 length: 13; V gene: TRBV7-2; clone size: NA; J gene: TRBJ1-2; D gene: NA; CDR3 DNA: TGTGCCAGCAGCTTTACGCCGGGACGGGGCTACACCTTC; CDR3 protein: CASSFTPGRGYTF
CDR3 length: 15; V gene: TRBV7-2; clone size: NA; J gene: TRBJ2-1; D gene: TRBD2; CDR3 DNA: TGTGCCAGCAGCTCCGGACTAGCGGGAGCCGTTGAGCAGTTCTTC; CDR3 protein: CASSSGLAGAVEQFF
CDR3 length: 13; V gene: TRBV30; clone size: NA; J gene: TRBJ2-7; D gene: NA; CDR3 DNA: TGTGCCTGGAGTGTAGGCCACACCTACGAGCAGTACTTC; CDR3 protein: CAWSVGHTYEQYF
CDR3 length: 16; V gene: TRBV24-1; clone size: once; J gene: TRBJ2-3; D gene: TRBD1; CDR3 DNA: TGTGCCACCAGTGATCCCGGGACAGGTCTAATGAATACGCAGTATTTT; CDR3 protein: CATSDPGTGLMNTQYF
CDR3 length: 16; V gene: TRBV24-1; clone size: NA; J gene: TRBJ2-1; D gene: TRBD1; CDR3 DNA: TGTGCCACCAGTGTCTCAGGGACAGGGGGTCGTAATGAGCAGTTCTTC; CDR3 protein: CATSVSGTGGRNEQFF
CDR3 length: 18; V gene: TRBV23-1; clone size: NA; J gene: TRBJ2-5; D gene: NA; CDR3 DNA: TGCGCCAGCAGTTGTCTGGCAGGGGACGACCCGAGGAAAGAGACCCAGTACTTC; CDR3 protein: CASSCLAGDDPRKETQYF
CDR3 length: 16; V gene: TRBV3-1; clone size: NA; J gene: TRBJ2-1; D gene: TRBD2; CDR3 DNA: TGTGCCAGCAGCCAAGCCTTGCGGGGGGCCTACAATGAGCAGTTCTTC; CDR3 protein: CASSQALRGAYNEQFF
CDR3 length: 14; V gene: TRBV11-2; clone size: NA; J gene: TRBJ2-2; D gene: NA; CDR3 DNA: TGTGCCAGCAGCTTAGCGTTCAATCCCGGGGAGCTGTTTTTT; CDR3 protein: CASSLAFNPGELFF
CDR3 length: 13; V gene: TRBV2; clone size: NA; J gene: TRBJ1-6; D gene: NA; CDR3 DNA: TGTGCCAGCACCTACCGACAGAATTCACCCCTCCACTTT; CDR3 protein: CASTYRQNSPLHF
CDR3 length: 15; V gene: TRBV29-1; clone size: NA; J gene: TRBJ2-1; D gene: TRBD2; CDR3 DNA: TGCAGCGGGGGGGCCGGGACTAGCGGGAGCAATGAGCAGTTCTTC; CDR3 protein: CSGGAGTSGSNEQFF
CDR3 length: 14; V gene: TRBV20-1; clone size: NA; J gene: TRBJ1-5; D gene: TRBD1; CDR3 DNA: TGCAGTGCAGAACGAGGGACAGGGTCCCAGCCCCAGCATTTT; CDR3 protein: CSAERGTGSQPQHF
CDR3 length: 14; V gene: TRBV24-1; clone size: NA; J gene: TRBJ2-4; D gene: NA; CDR3 DNA: TGTGCCACCAGTTTATCCAGGGGTGGGGACATTCAGTACTTC; CDR3 protein: CATSLSRGGDIQYF
CDR3 length: 12; V gene: TRBV20-1; clone size: NA; J gene: TRBJ2-5; D gene: TRBD1; CDR3 DNA: TGCAGTGCTGCAGACAGGGGTGAGACCCAGTACTTC; CDR3 protein: CSAADRGETQYF
CDR3 length: 15; V gene: TRBV7-9; clone size: NA; J gene: TRBJ2-7; D gene: NA; CDR3 DNA: TGTGCCAGCAGCTTAGAGGCGGGCGGCTCCTACGAGCAGTACTTC; CDR3 protein: CASSLEAGGSYEQYF
CDR3 length: 14; V gene: TRBV20-1; clone size: NA; J gene: TRBJ2-7; D gene: TRBD2; CDR3 DNA: TGCAGTGCCTCTCCGGGACTAGCTCTCCACGAGCAGTACTTC; CDR3 protein: CSASPGLALHEQYF
CDR3 length: 14; V gene: TRBV12-3/TRBV12-4; clone size: NA; J gene: TRBJ2-5; D gene: NA; CDR3 DNA: TGTGCCAGCAGTCCCTGGGCAGACCAAGAGACCCAGTACTTC; CDR3 protein: CASSPWADQETQYF